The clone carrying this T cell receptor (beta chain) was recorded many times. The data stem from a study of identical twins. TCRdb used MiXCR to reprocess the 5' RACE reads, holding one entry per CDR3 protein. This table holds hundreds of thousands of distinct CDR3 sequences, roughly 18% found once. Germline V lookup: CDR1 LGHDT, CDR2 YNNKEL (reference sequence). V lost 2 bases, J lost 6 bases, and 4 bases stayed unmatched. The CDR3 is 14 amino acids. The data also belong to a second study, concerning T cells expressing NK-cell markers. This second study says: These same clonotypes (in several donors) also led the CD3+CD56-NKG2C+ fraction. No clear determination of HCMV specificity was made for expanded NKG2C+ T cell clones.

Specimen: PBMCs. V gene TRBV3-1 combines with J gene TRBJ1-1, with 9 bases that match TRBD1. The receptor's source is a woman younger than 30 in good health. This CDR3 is CASSQTGGVAEAFF. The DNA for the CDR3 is TGTGCCAGCAGCCAAACAGGGGGCGTAGCTGAAGCTTTCTTT.